A selection of T cell receptor beta chains follows, all from one sample in a study of cytomegalovirus exposure and HLA in healthy donors. TCRdb's table, derived via immunoSEQ multiplex PCR, lists solely in-frame clones and lacks some. This table holds more than 95,000 clones, roughly 70% found once. Sequencing used PBMCs. These receptors were obtained from a man aged 30 to 39 in good health and CMV-seronegative. Each CDR3 is given with its conserved first and last residue. The order of the fields is V gene, D gene, clone size, J gene, CDR3 protein, CDR3 DNA. D genes are given only for firm matches. Part of the rows lack a size; the others show once, few, many or a class for expanded clones.

v_gene: TRBV27; d_gene: .; abundance: .; j_gene: TRBJ2-7; CDR3aa: CASSPNSDYEQYF; CDR3nt: TGTGCCAGCAGCCCAAATTCAGACTACGAGCAGTACTTC
v_gene: TRBV11-2; d_gene: TRBD2; abundance: once; j_gene: TRBJ2-7; CDR3aa: CASSPWGTSKYEQYF; CDR3nt: TGTGCCAGCAGCCCGTGGGGGACTAGCAAGTACGAGCAGTACTTC
v_gene: TRBV7-6; d_gene: .; abundance: .; j_gene: TRBJ2-7; CDR3aa: CASSLGRASYEQYF; CDR3nt: TGTGCCAGCAGCTTAGGCAGGGCCTCCTACGAGCAGTACTTC
v_gene: TRBV19; d_gene: .; abundance: .; j_gene: TRBJ2-2; CDR3aa: CASSIALTGNKVVFF; CDR3nt: TGTGCCAGTAGTATAGCCTTGACAGGAAACAAGGTCGTGTTTTTT
v_gene: TRBV2; d_gene: .; abundance: .; j_gene: TRBJ1-5; CDR3aa: CASKTDSNQPQHF; CDR3nt: TGTGCCAGCAAGACAGATAGCAATCAGCCCCAGCATTTT
v_gene: TRBV18; d_gene: TRBD2; abundance: .; j_gene: TRBJ2-3; CDR3aa: CASSPRGGKDTQYF; CDR3nt: TGTGCCAGCTCACCCCGGGGGGGCAAAGATACGCAGTATTTT
v_gene: TRBV7-6; d_gene: .; abundance: .; j_gene: TRBJ2-2; CDR3aa: CASSLGGRSNTGELFF; CDR3nt: TGTGCCAGCAGCTTAGGTGGCAGATCGAACACCGGGGAGCTGTTTTTT
v_gene: TRBV7-6; d_gene: .; abundance: .; j_gene: TRBJ2-7; CDR3aa: CASSFRGSYEQYF; CDR3nt: TGTGCCAGCAGCTTCAGGGGTTCCTACGAGCAGTACTTC
v_gene: TRBV10-3; d_gene: TRBD1; abundance: .; j_gene: TRBJ1-2; CDR3aa: CAINSGTAYYGYTF; CDR3nt: TGTGCCATCAATTCCGGGACAGCCTACTATGGCTACACCTTC
v_gene: TRBV19; d_gene: .; abundance: .; j_gene: TRBJ2-7; CDR3aa: CASSIVPESYEQYF; CDR3nt: TGTGCCAGTAGTATAGTACCAGAATCCTACGAGCAGTACTTC
v_gene: TRBV2; d_gene: TRBD2; abundance: .; j_gene: TRBJ2-2; CDR3aa: CASSERGAGTGELFF; CDR3nt: TGTGCCAGCAGTGAGCGGGGGGCGGGCACCGGGGAGCTGTTTTTT
v_gene: TRBV6-1; d_gene: TRBD1; abundance: .; j_gene: TRBJ1-5; CDR3aa: CASNPGQGYQPQHF; CDR3nt: TGTGCCAGCAACCCCGGACAGGGTTATCAGCCCCAGCATTTT
v_gene: TRBV19; d_gene: .; abundance: .; j_gene: TRBJ1-5; CDR3aa: CASSIVQGGYQPQHF; CDR3nt: TGTGCCAGTAGTATAGTACAGGGCGGGTACCAGCCCCAGCATTTT
v_gene: TRBV28; d_gene: .; abundance: .; j_gene: TRBJ1-1; CDR3aa: CASSSPRGRWMNTEAFF; CDR3nt: TGTGCCAGCAGTTCCCCCCGGGGGAGATGGATGAACACTGAAGCTTTCTTT
v_gene: TRBV6-5; d_gene: TRBD1; abundance: .; j_gene: TRBJ2-5; CDR3aa: CASRLGTVDMETQYF; CDR3nt: TGTGCCAGCAGGCTCGGGACAGTCGACATGGAGACCCAGTACTTC
v_gene: TRBV10-3; d_gene: TRBD1; abundance: .; j_gene: TRBJ2-7; CDR3aa: CAISEGFTGDEQYF; CDR3nt: TGTGCCATCAGTGAGGGGTTCACAGGGGACGAGCAGTACTTC
v_gene: TRBV27; d_gene: TRBD1; abundance: .; j_gene: TRBJ2-7; CDR3aa: CASSLGQGKASYEQYF; CDR3nt: TGTGCCAGCAGTTTAGGACAGGGGAAGGCCTCCTACGAGCAGTACTTC
v_gene: TRBV2; d_gene: TRBD1; abundance: few; j_gene: TRBJ2-5; CDR3aa: CASGQGVAETQYF; CDR3nt: TGTGCCAGCGGACAGGGGGTTGCAGAGACCCAGTACTTC